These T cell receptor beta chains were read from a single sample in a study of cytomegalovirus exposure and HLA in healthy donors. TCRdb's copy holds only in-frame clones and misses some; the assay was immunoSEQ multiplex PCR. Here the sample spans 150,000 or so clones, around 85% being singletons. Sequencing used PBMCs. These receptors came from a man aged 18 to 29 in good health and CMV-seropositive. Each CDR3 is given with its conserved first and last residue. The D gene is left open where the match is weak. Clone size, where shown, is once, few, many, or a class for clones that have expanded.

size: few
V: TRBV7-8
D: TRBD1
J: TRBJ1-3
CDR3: CASSGTYDRVPGNTIYF
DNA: TGTGCCAGCAGTGGAACCTACGACAGGGTGCCTGGAAACACCATATATTTT

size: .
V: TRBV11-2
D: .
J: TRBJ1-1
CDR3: CASSPVGGGNTEAFF
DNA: TGTGCCAGCAGCCCCGTAGGGGGGGGGAACACTGAAGCTTTCTTT

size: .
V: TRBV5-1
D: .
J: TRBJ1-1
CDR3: CASSPPTGGSTEAFF
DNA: TGCGCCAGCAGCCCACCGACGGGGGGGAGCACTGAAGCTTTCTTT

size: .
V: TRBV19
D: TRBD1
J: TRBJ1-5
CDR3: CASSPGQGGNQPQHF
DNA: TGTGCCAGTTCTCCAGGACAGGGGGGCAATCAGCCCCAGCATTTT

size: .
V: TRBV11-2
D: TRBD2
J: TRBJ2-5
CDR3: CASSSIAGRKGETQYF
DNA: TGTGCCAGCAGCTCTATAGCGGGCCGCAAAGGGGAGACCCAGTACTTC

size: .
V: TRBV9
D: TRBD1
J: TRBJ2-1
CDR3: CASSVAGTVYNEQFF
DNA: TGTGCCAGCAGCGTAGCAGGGACAGTCTACAATGAGCAGTTCTTC

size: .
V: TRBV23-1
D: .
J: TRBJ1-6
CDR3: CASSQLQNSPLHF
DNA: TGCGCCAGCAGTCAACTACAGAATTCACCCCTCCACTTT

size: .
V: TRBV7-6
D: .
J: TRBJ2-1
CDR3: CASSLVPNSRGEQFF
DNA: TGTGCCAGCAGCTTAGTCCCGAACAGCAGGGGTGAGCAGTTCTTC

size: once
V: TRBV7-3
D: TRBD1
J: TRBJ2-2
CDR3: CASSLMPGQGFANTGELFF
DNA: TGTGCCAGCAGCTTAATGCCGGGACAGGGGTTCGCGAACACCGGGGAGCTGTTTTTT

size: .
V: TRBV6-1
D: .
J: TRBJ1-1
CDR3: CASTQASPETEAFF
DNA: TGTGCCAGCACGCAGGCCTCTCCTGAAACTGAAGCTTTCTTT

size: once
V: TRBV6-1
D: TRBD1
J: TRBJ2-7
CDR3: CASSEWPGQNYEQYF
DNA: TGTGCCAGCAGTGAATGGCCGGGACAGAACTACGAGCAGTACTTC

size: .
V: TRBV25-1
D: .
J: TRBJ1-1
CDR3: CASSPPTAMNTEAFF
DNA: TGTGCCAGCAGTCCACCGACAGCTATGAACACTGAAGCTTTCTTT

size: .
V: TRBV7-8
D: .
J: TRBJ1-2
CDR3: CASSLNPAGYGYTF
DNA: TGTGCCAGCAGCTTAAACCCGGCGGGGTATGGCTACACCTTC

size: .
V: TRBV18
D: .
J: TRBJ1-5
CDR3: CASNHAGDSNQPQHF
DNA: TGTGCCAGTAATCATGCAGGGGATAGCAATCAGCCCCAGCATTTT

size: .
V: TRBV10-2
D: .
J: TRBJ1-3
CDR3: CATQYSGNTIYF
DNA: TGCGCCACCCAGTACTCTGGAAACACCATATATTTT

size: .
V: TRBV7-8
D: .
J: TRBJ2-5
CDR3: CASSFADSERETQYF
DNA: TGTGCCAGCAGCTTCGCCGACTCCGAGCGGGAGACCCAGTACTTC

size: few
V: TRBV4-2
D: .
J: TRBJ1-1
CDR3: CASSQDGGGTEAFF
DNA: TGTGCCAGCAGCCAAGATGGGGGAGGTACTGAAGCTTTCTTT